This T cell receptor beta chain is from a study of blood T cell repertoires in COVID-19. Study details: Samples came from the United States, Italy and Spain, spanning acute and convalescent COVID-19.

This clone came up a few times. Authors' analysis steps: Estimates of nucleated cell counts were drawn from the amplification of reference gene primers. TCRdb keeps only in-frame clones here, not all; method: immunoSEQ multiplex PCR. That table supplies the V and J calls and clone size; D and trimming were determined from the DNA. The table records over 95,000 clones, around 89% of them present only once. Germline CDR1 and CDR2: MNHEY and SMNVEV (reference sequence). The V segment lost 5 bases and the J segment 3 bases; nucleotides outside the gene matches: 6. There are 16 residues in the CDR3. The specimen was peripheral blood. The clonotype comes from a human donor with acute or convalescent COVID-19. The donor label of this sample is uncertain. The chain recombines TRBV27 with TRBJ2-5; 13 nucleotides align to TRBD2. The CDR3 sequence: CASSRTGTSGEETQYF. The CDR3 bases are TGTGCCAGCAGTAGAACCGGGACTAGCGGGGAAGAGACCCAGTACTTC.